Here is one TCR beta chain with its context. This entry comes from a study of blood T cell repertoires in COVID-19. In the study overall: Acute-phase and convalescent COVID-19 samples originated in the United States, Italy and Spain. PBMCs, B-cell-depleted T cells, or T cells were the source of the cDNA or gDNA that made up the material.

The V gene's germline CDR1 is SEHNR and CDR2 FQNEAQ (reference sequence). The trim removed 1 base at V and 0 bases at J, leaving 5 bases unmatched. The CDR3 totals 16 residues. Original processing notes: Nucleated cell counts were estimated from reference gene primer amplification. TCRdb keeps only in-frame clones here, not all; method: immunoSEQ multiplex PCR. V, J and clone size derive from that table, while D and trimming were established from the DNA sequence. Here the sample spans approximately 150,000 clones, about four fifths being singletons. This receptor was identified in a human donor with acute or convalescent COVID-19. The donor label of this sample is uncertain. The chain employs TRBV7-9 and TRBJ1-1, with 7 bases lining up with TRBD1. Sequenced input: peripheral blood. This CDR3 reads CASSLVRGRLNTEAFF. The CDR3 DNA sequence: TGTGCCAGCAGCTTAGTGAGGGGGCGATTGAACACTGAAGCTTTCTTT. Looking up the rest from reference TRBV7-9 and TRBJ1-1 gives the full variable domain: DTGVSQNPRHKITKRGQNVTFRCDPISEHNRLYWYRQTLGQGPEFLTYFQNEAQLEKSRLLSDRFSAERPKGSFSTLEIQRTEQGDSAMYLCASSLVRGRLNTEAFFGQGTRLTVV.